The entry below gives a single TCR beta chain sequence along with its context. These data originate in a study of metastatic and nonmetastatic thyroid tumors. TCRdb re-called the PCR reads with MiXCR. There are some 14,000 clones in the sample; roughly 29% occur only once, and 45% to 55% lies in the top ten. Germline values: CDR1 KGHSH, CDR2 LQKENI. The CDR3 is made up of 14 amino acids. Trimming left V 3 bases short and J 1 base short, with 10 bases between. Patients had received no treatment of any kind before thyroid surgery. The clonotype comes from a male donor with papillary thyroid cancer or a benign thyroid nodule (not recorded which). Some clones in this sample may be carry-over from other donors' samples. The rearrangement uses TRBV18 and TRBJ2-7, with a tentative D call TRBD1 (6 bases). What was sequenced was tumor tissue. The CDR3 protein is CASSPARGSYEQYF. CDR3 DNA sequence: TGTGCCAGCTCACCCGCCAGGGGTTCCTACGAGCAGTACTTC.